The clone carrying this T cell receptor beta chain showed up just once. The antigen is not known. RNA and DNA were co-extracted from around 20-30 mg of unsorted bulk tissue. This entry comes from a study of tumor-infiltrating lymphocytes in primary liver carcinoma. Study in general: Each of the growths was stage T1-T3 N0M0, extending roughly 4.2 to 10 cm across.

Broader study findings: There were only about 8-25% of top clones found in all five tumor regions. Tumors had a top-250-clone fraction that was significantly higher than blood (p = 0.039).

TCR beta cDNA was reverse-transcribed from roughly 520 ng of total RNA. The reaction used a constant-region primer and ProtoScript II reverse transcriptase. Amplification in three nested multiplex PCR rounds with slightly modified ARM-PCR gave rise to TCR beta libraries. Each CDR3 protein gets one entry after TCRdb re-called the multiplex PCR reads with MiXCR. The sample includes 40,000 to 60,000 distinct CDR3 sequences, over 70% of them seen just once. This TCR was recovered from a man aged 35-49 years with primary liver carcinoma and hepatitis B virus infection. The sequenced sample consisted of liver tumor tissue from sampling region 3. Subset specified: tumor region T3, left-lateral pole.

The CDR3 is CSSSLLAGTDTQYF. DNA of the CDR3: TGTTCTAGCAGCCTCTTGGCTGGCACAGATACGCAGTATTTT. The V gene is TRBV14, the J gene TRBJ2-3; D may be TRBD2 (5 bases). Germline assignment: CDR1 SGHDN and CDR2 FVKESK. The CDR3 extends over 14 amino acids.